The 15 T cell receptor beta chains in this list originate from one sample, sequenced in a study of T-cell reconstitution after alpha-beta-depleted transplantation in children. During its preparation, the TCRbeta library received unique molecular identifiers. From the PCR reads, TCRdb called clonotypes with MiXCR, one entry per CDR3 protein. The sample carries around 450,000 distinct CDR3 sequences, approximately 10% recorded once. Sequences were derived from PBMCs, sampled before TCRalphabeta/CD19-depleted stem cell transplant. The receptor set was obtained from a child aged 2 to 15 with inherited bone marrow failure, due to receive a stem cell transplant.

This clonotype was recorded at least ten times. The J gene is TRBJ2-1, the V gene TRBV3-1, with no clear D. The CDR3 is 18 residues long. With 0 bases removed from V and 10 bases from J, the gap between germline ends came to 25 bases. Germline CDR1 reads LGHDT; CDR2 reads YNNKEL (reference sequence). CDR3 coding DNA: TGTGCCAGCAGCCAAGAGAAACCGGGCCCGCTCTTATACTCGGAGCAGTTCTTC. It yields the protein CASSQEKPGPLLYSEQFF.

The chain couples TRBV5-1 to TRBJ2-3; TRBD2 matches 8 bases. Germline V CDR1 and CDR2: SGHRS, YFSETQ. This CDR3 contains 15 residues. Trimming cost V 5 bases and J 2 bases; bases outside gene matches: 7. The CDR3 nucleotides read TGCGCCAGCAGAGTTGTTAGCGGGGTCACAGATACGCAGTATTTT. It specifies CASRVVSGVTDTQYF.

As DNA, the CDR3 is TGCGCCAGCAGTGACCTAGTTTGGGGGGGCACAGATACGCAGTATTTT. Translating gives CASSDLVWGGTDTQYF. V is TRBV10-1 and J is TRBJ2-3; D may be TRBD2 (6 bases). The CDR3 contains 16 residues. Germline V gene lookup returns CDR1 WNHNN and CDR2 SYGVQD (reference sequence). V dropped 3 bases and J dropped 1 base, with 14 bases sitting between them.

This clonotype has a count of ten or more. J is TRBJ2-2 and V is TRBV6-2 or TRBV6-3; 7 nucleotides line up with TRBD1. The germline gives CDR1 MNHEY, CDR2 SVGEGT. The CDR3 has 17 residues. The J segment lost 1 base and the V segment lost 2 bases, leaving 7 bases of the junction unmatched. CDR3 region: CASSYPTGALNTGELFF. CDR3 in DNA: TGTGCCAGCAGTTACCCCACAGGGGCCTTGAACACCGGGGAGCTGTTTTTT.

V usage is TRBV12-3 or TRBV12-4 and J usage is TRBJ2-3, with 8 bases identical to TRBD1. The CDR3 covers 17 residues. Trimming took 6 bases from V and 1 from J; bases not matched to a gene: 12. Written as DNA, the CDR3 is TGTGCCAGCAGCTGGGGGACTGGGACAGGACGCACAGATACGCAGTATTTT. It specifies CASSWGTGTGRTDTQYF.

There are many counts of this clonotype. The chain employs TRBV11-2 and TRBJ1-1, with unresolved D. Germline CDR1 SGHAT, CDR2 FQNNGV. Trimming pared 5 bases from V and 3 bases from J, leaving 16 bases between. CDR3 length: 15 amino acids. The CDR3 DNA follows: TGTGCCAGCAGCCCGGACTCCGGGATCCACACTGAAGCTTTCTTT. It yields the protein CASSPDSGIHTEAFF.

This clonotype was observed at least ten times. This chain connects TRBV18 to TRBJ2-1; D may match TRBD1 or TRBD2 (5 bases each). CDR3 length: 15 residues. Germline V gene data show CDR1 as KGHSH and CDR2 as LQKENI. V lost 4 bases and J 8 bases, leaving 18 bases between the germline ends. The CDR3 nucleotides read TGTGCCAGCTCACGGGGGTCCGGGGTTGGCGATGAGCAGTTCTTC. It encodes CASSRGSGVGDEQFF.

This clonotype was seen ten or more times. The chain uses TRBV20-1 and TRBJ1-2; D ambiguous. CDR1 is DFQATT, CDR2 SNEGSKA, per germline (reference sequence). The V end was cut by 0 bases, the J end by 4 bases, with 12 bases between. This CDR3 contains 14 residues. The CDR3 is CSARDDGQIYGYTF. Here the CDR3 DNA reads TGCAGTGCTAGAGATGACGGTCAGATCTATGGCTACACCTTC.

This clonotype was found many times. The CDR3 is CASSPPMREGYEQYF. The CDR3 nucleotides read TGTGCCAGCAGCCCACCTATGCGGGAGGGGTACGAGCAGTACTTC. This chain links TRBV4-2 with TRBJ2-7, with 9 positions matching TRBD2. The CDR3 loop spans 15 amino acids. The germline gives CDR1 LGHNA, CDR2 YNFKEQ. J gave up 4 bases and V 4 bases, and 8 bases lay outside the gene matches.

This clonotype was observed at least ten times. The chain uses TRBV7-2 and TRBJ1-4; tentatively, D is TRBD1 (5 bases). Germline CDR1 SGHTA, CDR2 FQGNSA. The CDR3 is 14 residues long. The V gene lost 5 bases and the J gene lost 5 bases, with 12 bases spanning the gap. The CDR3 nucleotides are TGTGCCAGCAGCCCAGGGCCCGACAATGAAAAACTGTTTTTT. Its translation is CASSPGPDNEKLFF.

This clonotype has ten or more counts. The chain combines TRBV5-1 with TRBJ2-1; tentatively, D is TRBD2 (7 bases). V gave up 5 bases and J gave up 6 bases, with 18 bases separating them. Germline CDR1 and CDR2: SGHRS and YFSETQ. The CDR3 spans 15 residues. DNA of the CDR3: TGCGCCAGCAGTTCCCCGGAGGGGGGGAGCAATGAGCAGTTCTTC. Amino acids: CASSSPEGGSNEQFF.

This clonotype was found many times. The rearrangement joins TRBV7-6 to TRBJ2-1; 11 bases are a match to TRBD2. The ends lost 5 bases at V and 4 bases at J; junction bases unmatched: 4. This CDR3 has 15 residues. Per the germline V gene, CDR1 is SGHVS and CDR2 is FNYEAQ. The CDR3, as DNA: TGTGCCAGCAGCCCACTAGCGGGAGTTTACAATGAGCAGTTCTTC. Translating gives CASSPLAGVYNEQFF.

In this sample, this clonotype turned up a few times. J is TRBJ1-2 and V is TRBV2, with 9 nucleotides matching TRBD1. The CDR3 is 14 residues long. Germline assignment: CDR1 SNHLY and CDR2 FYNNEI. With 6 bases clipped from V and 6 bases from J, the junction kept 8 bases outside the gene matches. CDR3 DNA sequence: TGTGCCAGCAGCAGGGACAGGGTACAAAATGGCTACACCTTC. Translation gives CASSRDRVQNGYTF.

The chain joins TRBV27 to TRBJ2-5, with 9 bases identical to TRBD2. CDR1 MNHEY and CDR2 SMNVEV come from the germline V gene (reference sequence). CDR3 length: 16 residues. The V and J ends lost 3 bases and 2 bases, in that order; junction bases with no gene match: 7. The CDR3 region is CASSLVWAGGQETQYF. The CDR3 DNA sequence: TGTGCCAGCAGTTTGGTCTGGGCGGGAGGGCAAGAGACCCAGTACTTC.

This clonotype was seen ten or more times. V and J are TRBV29-1 and TRBJ1-2; 8 nucleotides agree with TRBD1. CDR1 and CDR2 from the germline V gene are SQVTM and ANQGSEA. V was pared by 8 bases and J by 3 bases, with 8 bases of the junction left unmatched. CDR3 size: 13 residues. The DNA of the CDR3 is TGCAGCTCTCCCAGGGGGCTGGACTATGGCTACACCTTC. It yields the protein CSSPRGLDYGYTF.